This note documents a single T cell receptor (beta chain) sequence. The time point is: patch test 3, about 24 weeks after DPC sensitization. Documented treatment: therapeutic diphenylcyclopropenone sensitization with weekly scalp DPC. Each patch-test visit's blood sample preceded patch application. This sample is drawn from a study of human T cells and chemical hapten exposure. The library gave individual cDNA molecules unique molecular identifiers. MiXCR, applied by TCRdb to the RACE reads, yields one record per CDR3 protein. The sample yields under 200,000 distinct CDR3 sequences, around a quarter seen once. This TCR was recovered from a woman between 18 and 30 years old with alopecia areata. Some clones in this sample may be carry-over from other donors' samples. The sample consisted of whole blood, taken in connection with sensitization to the hapten diphenylcyclopropenone (DPC).

In DNA, the CDR3 is TGCAGTGCTAGAGTGAGCAACCCGAACACTGAAGCTTTCTTT. Translating gives CSARVSNPNTEAFF. This chain joins TRBV20-1 and TRBJ1-1; the D is unclear. V was trimmed by 1 base and J by 1 base, leaving 10 bases between them. Germline V gives CDR1 DFQATT, CDR2 SNEGSKA (reference sequence). The CDR3 is made up of 14 amino acids.